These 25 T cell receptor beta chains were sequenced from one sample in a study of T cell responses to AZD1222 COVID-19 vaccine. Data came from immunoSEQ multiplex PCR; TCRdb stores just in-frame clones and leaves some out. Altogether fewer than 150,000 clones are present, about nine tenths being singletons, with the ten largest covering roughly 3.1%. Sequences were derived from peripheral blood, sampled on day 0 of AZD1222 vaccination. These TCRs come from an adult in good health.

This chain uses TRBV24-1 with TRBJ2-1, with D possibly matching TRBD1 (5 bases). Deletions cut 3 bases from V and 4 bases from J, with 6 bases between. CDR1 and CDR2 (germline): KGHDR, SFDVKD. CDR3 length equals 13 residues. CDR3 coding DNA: TGTGCCACCAGTGATGACAGATACAATGAGCAGTTCTTC. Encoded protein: CATSDDRYNEQFF.

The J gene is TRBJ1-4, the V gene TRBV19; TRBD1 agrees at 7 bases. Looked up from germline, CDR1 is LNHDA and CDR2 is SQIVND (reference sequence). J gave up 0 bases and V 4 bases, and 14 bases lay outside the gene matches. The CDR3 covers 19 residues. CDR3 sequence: CASSTRQGGSAATNEKLFF. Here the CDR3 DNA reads TGTGCCAGTAGTACTCGACAGGGTGGGTCAGCGGCAACTAATGAAAAACTGTTTTTT.

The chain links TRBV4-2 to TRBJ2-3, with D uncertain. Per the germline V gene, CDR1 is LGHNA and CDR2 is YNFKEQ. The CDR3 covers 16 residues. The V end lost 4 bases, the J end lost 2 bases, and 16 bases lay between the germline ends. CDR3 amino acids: CASSLRHAVNTDTQYF. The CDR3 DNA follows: TGTGCCAGCAGCCTCAGACACGCGGTAAACACAGATACGCAGTATTTT.

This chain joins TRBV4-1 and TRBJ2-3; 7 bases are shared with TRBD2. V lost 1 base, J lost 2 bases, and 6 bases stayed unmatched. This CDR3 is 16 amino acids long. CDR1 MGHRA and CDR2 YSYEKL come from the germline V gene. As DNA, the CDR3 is TGCGCCAGCAGCCAAGTCGGCGGGGGAATCACAGATACGCAGTATTTT. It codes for CASSQVGGGITDTQYF.

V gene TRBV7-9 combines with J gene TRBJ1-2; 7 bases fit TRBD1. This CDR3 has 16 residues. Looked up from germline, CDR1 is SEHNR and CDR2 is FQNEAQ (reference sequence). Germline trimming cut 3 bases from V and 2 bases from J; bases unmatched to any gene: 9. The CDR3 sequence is CASSFLGQEKNYGYTF. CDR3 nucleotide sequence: TGTGCCAGCAGCTTCCTTGGACAGGAAAAAAACTATGGCTACACCTTC.

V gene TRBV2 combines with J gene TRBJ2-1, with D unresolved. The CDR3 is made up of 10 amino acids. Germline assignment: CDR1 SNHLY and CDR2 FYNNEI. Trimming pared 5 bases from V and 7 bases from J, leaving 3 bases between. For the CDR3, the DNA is TGTGCCAGCAGTATGAATGAGCAGTTCTTC. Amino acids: CASSMNEQFF.

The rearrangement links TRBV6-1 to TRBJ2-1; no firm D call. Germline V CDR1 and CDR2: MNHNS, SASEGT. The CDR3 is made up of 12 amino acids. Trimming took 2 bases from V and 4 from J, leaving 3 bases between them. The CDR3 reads CASSERYNEQFF. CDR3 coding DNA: TGTGCCAGCAGTGAACGGTACAATGAGCAGTTCTTC.

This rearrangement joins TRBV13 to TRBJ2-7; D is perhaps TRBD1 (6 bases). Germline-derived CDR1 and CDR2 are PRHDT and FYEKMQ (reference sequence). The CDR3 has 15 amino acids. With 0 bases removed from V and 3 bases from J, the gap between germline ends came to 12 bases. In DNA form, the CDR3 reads TGTGCCAGCAGCTTAGGGGATCACAGGGTCTACGAGCAGTACTTC. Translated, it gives CASSLGDHRVYEQYF.

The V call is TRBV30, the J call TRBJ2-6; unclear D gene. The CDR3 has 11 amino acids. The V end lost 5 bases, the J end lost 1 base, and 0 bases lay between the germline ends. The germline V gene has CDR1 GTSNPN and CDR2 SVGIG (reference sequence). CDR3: CAWSGANVLTF. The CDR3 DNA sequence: TGTGCCTGGTCTGGGGCCAACGTCCTGACTTTC.

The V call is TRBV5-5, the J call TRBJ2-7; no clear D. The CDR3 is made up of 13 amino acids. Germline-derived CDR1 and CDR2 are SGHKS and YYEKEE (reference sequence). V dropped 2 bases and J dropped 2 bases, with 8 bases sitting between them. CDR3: CASSFGPTYEQYF. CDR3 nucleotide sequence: TGTGCCAGCAGCTTCGGGCCAACCTACGAGCAGTACTTC.

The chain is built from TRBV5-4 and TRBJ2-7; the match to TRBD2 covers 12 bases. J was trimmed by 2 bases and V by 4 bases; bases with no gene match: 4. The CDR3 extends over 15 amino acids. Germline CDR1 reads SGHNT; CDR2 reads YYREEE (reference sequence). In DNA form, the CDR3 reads TGTGCCAGCAGCCGGACTAGCGGGAATCCCTACGAGCAGTACTTC. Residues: CASSRTSGNPYEQYF.

DNA for the CDR3: TGTGCCACCAGCGGGGGGGTCAGGCTGTATTTT. Translated, it gives CATSGGVRLYF. This chain uses TRBV24-1 with TRBJ2-3; TRBD2 matches at 8 bases. The CDR3 loop spans 11 amino acids. The germline gives CDR1 KGHDR, CDR2 SFDVKD. With 7 bases clipped from V and 14 bases from J, the junction kept 7 bases outside the gene matches.

The CDR3 DNA sequence: TGTGCCACCAGCAGATCGGGACTAGCGGGGCCCCCCCAAGAGACCCAGTACTTC. Translating gives CATSRSGLAGPPQETQYF. The genes are TRBV15 and TRBJ2-5; 13 nucleotides match TRBD2. The CDR3 length is 18 residues. Looked up from germline, CDR1 is LNHNV and CDR2 is YYDKDF (reference sequence). J gave up 1 base and V 2 bases, and 7 bases lay outside the gene matches.

The CDR3 nucleotides read TGCGCCAGCAGCCAGGGACTAGCGGGCACTTTCTCCTACGAGCAGTACTTC. Amino acid sequence: CASSQGLAGTFSYEQYF. The chain couples TRBV4-1 to TRBJ2-7, with 12 bases fitting TRBD2. Germline lookup yields CDR1 MGHRA and CDR2 YSYEKL. CDR3 length: 17 amino acids. With V trimmed by 3 bases and J by 0 bases, 6 bases remained unmatched.

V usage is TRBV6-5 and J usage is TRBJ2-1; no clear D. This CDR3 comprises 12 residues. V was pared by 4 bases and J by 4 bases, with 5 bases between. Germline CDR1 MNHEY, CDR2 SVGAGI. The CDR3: CASSSLYNEQFF. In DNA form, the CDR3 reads TGTGCCAGCAGTTCGCTTTACAATGAGCAGTTCTTC.

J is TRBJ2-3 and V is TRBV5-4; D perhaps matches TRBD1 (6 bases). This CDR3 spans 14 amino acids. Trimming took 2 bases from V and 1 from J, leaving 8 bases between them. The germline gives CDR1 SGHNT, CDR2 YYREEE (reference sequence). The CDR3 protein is CASSLQGGTDTQYF. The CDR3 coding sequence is TGTGCCAGCAGCTTACAGGGAGGCACAGATACGCAGTATTTT.

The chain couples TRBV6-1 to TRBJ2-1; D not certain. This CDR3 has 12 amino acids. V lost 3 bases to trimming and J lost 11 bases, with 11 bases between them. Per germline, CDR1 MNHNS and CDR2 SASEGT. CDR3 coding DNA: TGTGCCAGCAGTGAGGTGAGCAAACAGCAGTTCTTC. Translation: CASSEVSKQQFF.

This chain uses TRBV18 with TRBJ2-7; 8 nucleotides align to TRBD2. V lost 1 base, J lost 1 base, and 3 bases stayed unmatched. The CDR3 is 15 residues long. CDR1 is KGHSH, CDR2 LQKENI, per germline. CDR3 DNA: TGTGCCAGCTCACCACGGGGACTAGAGTCCTACGAGCAGTACTTC. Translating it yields CASSPRGLESYEQYF.

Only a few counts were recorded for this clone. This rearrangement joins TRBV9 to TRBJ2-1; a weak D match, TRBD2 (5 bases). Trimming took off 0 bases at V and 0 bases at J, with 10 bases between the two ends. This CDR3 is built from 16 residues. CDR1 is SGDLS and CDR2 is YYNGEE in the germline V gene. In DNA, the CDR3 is TGTGCCAGCAGCGTAGGAGGGTCCCGCTCCTACAATGAGCAGTTCTTC. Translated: CASSVGGSRSYNEQFF.

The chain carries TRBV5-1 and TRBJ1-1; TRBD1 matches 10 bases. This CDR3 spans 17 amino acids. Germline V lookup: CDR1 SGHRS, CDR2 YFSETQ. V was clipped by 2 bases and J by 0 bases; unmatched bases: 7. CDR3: CASSFGDRGLLNTEAFF. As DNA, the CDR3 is TGCGCCAGCAGCTTTGGGGACAGGGGCCTACTGAACACTGAAGCTTTCTTT.

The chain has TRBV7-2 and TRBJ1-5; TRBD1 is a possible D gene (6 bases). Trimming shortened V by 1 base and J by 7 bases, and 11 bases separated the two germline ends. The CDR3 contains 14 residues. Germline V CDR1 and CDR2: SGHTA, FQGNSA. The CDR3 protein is CASSLDGGRQPQHF. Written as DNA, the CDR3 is TGTGCCAGCAGCTTAGATGGGGGCCGCCAGCCCCAGCATTTT.

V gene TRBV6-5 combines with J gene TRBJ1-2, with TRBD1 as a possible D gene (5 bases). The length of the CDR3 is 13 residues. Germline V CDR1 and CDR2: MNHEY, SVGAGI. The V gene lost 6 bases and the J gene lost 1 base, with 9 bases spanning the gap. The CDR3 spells CASSLGDNYGYTF. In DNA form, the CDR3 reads TGTGCCAGCAGCCTGGGGGATAACTATGGCTACACCTTC.

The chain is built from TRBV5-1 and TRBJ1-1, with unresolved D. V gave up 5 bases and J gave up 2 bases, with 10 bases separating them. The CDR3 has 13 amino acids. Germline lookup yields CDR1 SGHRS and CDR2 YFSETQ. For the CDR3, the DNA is TGCGCCAGCAGTAAGGGTCGCAACACTGAAGCTTTCTTT. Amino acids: CASSKGRNTEAFF.

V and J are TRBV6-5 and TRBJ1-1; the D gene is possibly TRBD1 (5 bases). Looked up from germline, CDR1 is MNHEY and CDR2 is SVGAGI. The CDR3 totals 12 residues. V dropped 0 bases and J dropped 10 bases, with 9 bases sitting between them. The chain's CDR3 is CASSYSLGRAFF. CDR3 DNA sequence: TGTGCCAGCAGTTACTCTCTGGGGCGAGCTTTCTTT.

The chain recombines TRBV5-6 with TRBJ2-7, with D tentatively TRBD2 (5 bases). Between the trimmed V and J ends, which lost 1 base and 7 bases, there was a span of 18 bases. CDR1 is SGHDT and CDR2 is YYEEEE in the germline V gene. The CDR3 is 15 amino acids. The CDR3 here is CASSLYSSQVAEQYF. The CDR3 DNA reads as TGTGCCAGCAGCTTGTATTCGTCCCAGGTAGCGGAGCAGTACTTC.